These T cell receptor beta chains were read from a single sample in a study of identical twins. One entry per CDR3 protein results from TCRdb running MiXCR on the 5' RACE reads. This table holds roughly 250,000 distinct CDR3 sequences, more than 13% found once. The sequencing input was memory (CD45RO+) T cells sorted from blood. These receptors were obtained from a woman between 18 and 29 years old in good health. CDR3s include the opening cysteine and the closing phenylalanine or tryptophan. The D gene is left open where the match is weak. Expanded clones are given a class, and other clones once, few, many or no size at all.

abundance | d_gene | j_gene | v_gene | CDR3nt | CDR3aa
- | TRBD2 | TRBJ2-5 | TRBV7-3 | TGTGCCAGCAGCCGACTAGCGGGGGGGCGTGAGACCCAGTACTTC | CASSRLAGGRETQYF
- | - | TRBJ2-3 | TRBV5-1 | TGCGCCAGCAGCTTGGGGGTGGCGGAAGATACGCAGTATTTT | CASSLGVAEDTQYF
- | TRBD2 | TRBJ2-7 | TRBV6-1 | TGTGCCAACCCAGAGGTGTGGCGGGAGCAAGGCGAGCAGTACTTC | CANPEVWREQGEQYF
few | - | TRBJ2-7 | TRBV11-2 | TGTGCCAGCAGCTTAATTGCTTCCTCTAGCGAGAGATCCTACGAGCAGTACTTC | CASSLIASSSERSYEQYF
few | - | TRBJ2-5 | TRBV9 | TGTGCCAGCAGCGTAGGGGCGGCTCTTAGAGAGACCCAGTACTTC | CASSVGAALRETQYF
few | - | TRBJ2-2 | TRBV20-1 | TGCAGTGCTAGAGTTGCCAGGATCAACACCGGGGAGCTGTTTTTT | CSARVARINTGELFF
many | - | TRBJ2-3 | TRBV12-3/TRBV12-4 | TGTGCCAGCAGTTTCCTTAACACAGATACGCAGTATTTT | CASSFLNTDTQYF
- | TRBD1 | TRBJ2-1 | TRBV10-3 | TGTGCCATCAGTCCCGGACAGGGGACGGGCAATGAGCAGTTCTTC | CAISPGQGTGNEQFF
many | - | TRBJ2-3 | TRBV7-9 | TGTGCCAGCAGTTTTGGATCGCAAGATACGCAGTATTTT | CASSFGSQDTQYF
- | - | TRBJ1-1 | TRBV5-1 | TGCGCCAGCAACCCCCGGGGAGGGACTGAAGCTTTCTTT | CASNPRGGTEAFF
many | TRBD2 | TRBJ2-3 | TRBV7-2 | TGTGCCAGCAGGAAATTAGCGGGACCATCGGATACGCAGTATTTT | CASRKLAGPSDTQYF
many | TRBD2 | TRBJ2-1 | TRBV7-9 | TGTGCCAGCAGCTCTAGCGGGAGGGCCCACAATGAGCAGTTCTTC | CASSSSGRAHNEQFF
- | - | TRBJ1-3 | TRBV28 | TGTGCCAGCAGTACGCTTATCACTGCTGGAAACACCATATATTTT | CASSTLITAGNTIYF
- | TRBD1 | TRBJ2-5 | TRBV3-1 | TGTGCCAGCATAGGGACAGAAGGGTCCCAGTACTTC | CASIGTEGSQYF
- | TRBD1 | TRBJ1-2 | TRBV7-9 | TGTGCCAGCAGCTTCACCGGGACAGGGGGGGATGGCTACACCTTC | CASSFTGTGGDGYTF
- | - | TRBJ2-5 | TRBV12-3/TRBV12-4 | TGTGCCAGCAGTTTATCCCCCGGGGCAGGGGAGACCCAGTACTTC | CASSLSPGAGETQYF
- | - | TRBJ1-2 | TRBV4-2 | TGTGCCAGCAGCCAAGATCGGTTTGGCTACACCTTC | CASSQDRFGYTF
many | - | TRBJ2-7 | TRBV28 | TGTGCCAGCAGTTCGTCACGGACCTACGAGCAGTACTTC | CASSSSRTYEQYF
many | TRBD2 | TRBJ2-7 | TRBV20-1 | TGCAGTGCCGGTGGGATAGGGAGCGGGACCTACGAGCAGTACTTC | CSAGGIGSGTYEQYF
few | - | TRBJ2-5 | TRBV9 | TGTGCCAGCAGCGTAATGGGGCCGGAGACCCAGTACTTC | CASSVMGPETQYF
few | - | TRBJ2-3 | TRBV14 | TGTGCCAGCAGCCAAGTACAGGCCCGAAATACGCAGTATTTT | CASSQVQARNTQYF
- | TRBD2 | TRBJ2-3 | TRBV9 | TGTGCCAGCAGCTTCAGACTAGCGGGAGAGGATACGCAGTATTTT | CASSFRLAGEDTQYF
- | - | TRBJ2-1 | TRBV28 | TGTGCCAGCAGCTCGGGCCCCGGGGGACAGTTCTTC | CASSSGPGGQFF
- | - | TRBJ2-7 | TRBV6-5 | TGTGCCAGCAGTTACTCGACAGTGGTCCCCAGAACCTACGAGCAGTACTTC | CASSYSTVVPRTYEQYF
few | TRBD1 | TRBJ1-1 | TRBV29-1 | TGCAGCGTCCTTGGACAGGGTGAAGATCCTTTCTTT | CSVLGQGEDPFF
- | - | TRBJ2-2 | TRBV27 | TGTGCCAGCAGTCCAGGACAGACCGGGGAGCTGTTTTTT | CASSPGQTGELFF
- | - | TRBJ2-7 | TRBV7-2 | TGTGCCAGCAGCCGGGACTTAGCCTACGAGCAGTACTTC | CASSRDLAYEQYF
few | - | TRBJ2-7 | TRBV7-6 | TGTGCCAGCAGCTTATCAGAGGGAGGTCCCCGAAACGAGCAGTACTTC | CASSLSEGGPRNEQYF
many | - | TRBJ2-1 | TRBV7-2 | TGTGCCAGCAGCCCCCGGGACCGGTCCTACAATGAGCAGTTCTTC | CASSPRDRSYNEQFF
- | - | TRBJ2-2 | TRBV3-1 | TGTGCCATCGGCACGAACACCGGGGAGCCGTTTTTT | CAIGTNTGEPFF
many | TRBD2 | TRBJ2-7 | TRBV20-1 | TGCAGTGCTAGAGAGGGGGGGAGCTCCTACGAGCAGTACTTC | CSAREGGSSYEQYF
many | - | TRBJ1-5 | TRBV7-8 | TGTGCCAGCAGCTTACTTACTGGGAGGAGCAATCAGCCCCAGCATTTT | CASSLLTGRSNQPQHF
few | - | TRBJ2-2 | TRBV6-2/TRBV6-3 | TGTGCCAGCAGTTACAGTCAGGACACCGGGGAGCTGTTTTTT | CASSYSQDTGELFF
many | - | TRBJ2-5 | TRBV24-1 | TGTGCCACCAGTGACCTAAGGGGGGAGGGAGAGACCCAGTACTTC | CATSDLRGEGETQYF
few | TRBD2 | TRBJ2-5 | TRBV7-9 | TGTGCCAGCACCCCAGGCGCTAGCGGGAGGCAAGAGACCCAGTACTTC | CASTPGASGRQETQYF
- | - | TRBJ2-4 | TRBV11-2 | TGTGCCAGCAGCTTAGGGACAATAGACATTCAGTACTTC | CASSLGTIDIQYF
few | - | TRBJ2-5 | TRBV20-1 | TGCAGTGCTGAGGACAGCCAAGAGACCCAGTACTTC | CSAEDSQETQYF
few | - | TRBJ2-3 | TRBV20-1 | TGCAGTGCTACCGAGACTTCCACAGATACGCAGTATTTT | CSATETSTDTQYF
- | TRBD2 | TRBJ2-1 | TRBV6-1 | TGTGCCAGCAGGCTCTCTAGCGGGAGAGGGATTCGTTTGTTCTTC | CASRLSSGRGIRLFF
few | TRBD1 | TRBJ1-5 | TRBV7-8 | TGTGCCAGCAGCCCTGCCGGGACAGGGTTGCAGCCCCAGCATTTT | CASSPAGTGLQPQHF
- | - | TRBJ1-2 | TRBV20-1 | TGCAGTGCTCCAGGACTAGGCTATGGCTACACCTTC | CSAPGLGYGYTF
few | - | TRBJ1-5 | TRBV11-2 | TGTGCCAGCAGCCCCGGACAGCCCTATAGCAATCAGCCCCAGCATTTT | CASSPGQPYSNQPQHF
- | - | TRBJ1-2 | TRBV20-1 | TGCAGTGCTTGGGGGGGATCTAACTATGGCTACACCTTC | CSAWGGSNYGYTF
few | - | TRBJ2-2 | TRBV9 | TGTGCCAGCAGCGTAGAAGGGCGGGGCACCGGGGAGCTGTTTTTT | CASSVEGRGTGELFF
- | - | TRBJ1-1 | TRBV20-1 | TGCAGTGCTAGACCGCAGGGTGACACTGAAGCTTTCTTT | CSARPQGDTEAFF
few | - | TRBJ2-4 | TRBV6-5 | TGTGCCAGCAGTTCCCCGACCCGAGCCAAAAACATTCAGTACTTC | CASSSPTRAKNIQYF
many | - | TRBJ2-7 | TRBV7-8 | TGTGCCAGCAGCTTAGTGTCGAGAGGTTACGAGCAGTACTTC | CASSLVSRGYEQYF
- | - | TRBJ2-1 | TRBV12-3/TRBV12-4 | TGTGCCAGCAGTCATCTTGGGGGGGGCGGTAATGAGCAGTTCTTC | CASSHLGGGGNEQFF
- | - | TRBJ2-3 | TRBV12-3/TRBV12-4 | TGTGCCAGCAGTTTACTTTACAGCACAGATACGCAGTATTTT | CASSLLYSTDTQYF
- | - | TRBJ2-7 | TRBV27 | TGTGCCAGCAGTTCGACGTTCAGCTCCTACGAGCAGTACTTC | CASSSTFSSYEQYF
- | - | TRBJ2-2 | TRBV6-5 | TGTGCCAGCAGTTATTTCGGGGGCAGGACCGGGGAGCTGTTTTTT | CASSYFGGRTGELFF
few | - | TRBJ2-1 | TRBV7-9 | TGTGCCAGCAGCCCCCCACTGACGGGACCCCTCAATGAGCAGTTCTTC | CASSPPLTGPLNEQFF
few | - | TRBJ2-2 | TRBV11-2 | TGTGCCAGCAGCTTAGAGGGGGCGCACACCGGGGAGCTGTTTTTT | CASSLEGAHTGELFF